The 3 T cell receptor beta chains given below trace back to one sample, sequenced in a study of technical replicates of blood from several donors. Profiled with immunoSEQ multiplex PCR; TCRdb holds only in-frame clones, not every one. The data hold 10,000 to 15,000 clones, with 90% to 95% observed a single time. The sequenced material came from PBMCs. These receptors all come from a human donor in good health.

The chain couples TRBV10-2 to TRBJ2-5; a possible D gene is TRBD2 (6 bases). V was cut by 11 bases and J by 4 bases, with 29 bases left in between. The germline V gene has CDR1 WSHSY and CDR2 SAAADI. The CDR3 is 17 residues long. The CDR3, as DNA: TGCGCCTCCTCCCAAGGGCAGTGGGGAGGCCGGGGAGAGACCCAGTACTTC. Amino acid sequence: CASSQGQWGGRGETQYF.

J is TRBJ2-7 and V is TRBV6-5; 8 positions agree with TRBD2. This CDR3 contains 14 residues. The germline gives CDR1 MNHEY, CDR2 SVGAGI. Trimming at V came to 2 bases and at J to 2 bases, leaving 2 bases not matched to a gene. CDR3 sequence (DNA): TGTGCCAGCAGTTACGGCGGGAGGACCTACGAGCAGTACTTC. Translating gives CASSYGGRTYEQYF.

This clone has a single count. The DNA of the CDR3 is TGTGCCAGCTCACCACGACAGGGGTCTGGAAACACCATATATTTT. It specifies CASSPRQGSGNTIYF. The genes are TRBV18 and TRBJ1-3; 8 positions agree with TRBD1. CDR3 size: 15 residues. J gave up 1 base and V 1 base, and 0 bases lay outside the gene matches. The germline V gene has CDR1 KGHSH and CDR2 LQKENI. The full variable domain, with the rest looked up from reference TRBV18 and TRBJ1-3, is NAGVMQNPRHLVRRRGQEARLRCSPMKGHSHVYWYRQLPEEGLKFMVYLQKENIIDESGMPKERFSAEFPKEGPSILRIQQVVRGDSAAYFCASSPRQGSGNTIYFGEGSWLTVV.